What follows are 7 T cell receptor beta chains derived from one specimen sequenced in a study of T-cell reconstitution after alpha-beta-depleted transplantation in children. Researchers prepared the TCRbeta library using unique molecular identifiers, the study reports. TCRdb itself ran the PCR reads through MiXCR, one entry per CDR3 protein. This table holds about 210,000 distinct CDR3 sequences, approximately 15% found once. The sequenced sample was PBMCs, mostly from graft donor cells, obtained 360 days after TCRalphabeta/CD19-depleted stem cell transplant. The origin of the receptors is a male patient aged 2-9 years who had a stem cell transplant for acute lymphoblastic leukemia, so the T cells may come from the graft donor.

This clonotype has more than one count but fewer than ten. The J gene is TRBJ2-2, the V gene TRBV2; 13 bases map to TRBD2. Germline lookup yields CDR1 SNHLY and CDR2 FYNNEI. J was trimmed by 3 bases and V by 8 bases; bases with no gene match: 9. The length of the CDR3 is 17 residues. CDR3 sequence: CASGAGLAGADTGELFF. The CDR3 DNA reads as TGTGCCAGCGGTGCTGGACTAGCGGGAGCAGACACCGGGGAGCTGTTTTTT.

This clonotype was seen at least ten times. The chain combines TRBV7-6 with TRBJ2-7; D unclear. The CDR3 extends over 13 amino acids. Trimming stripped 0 bases from V and 4 bases from J, with 7 bases between. Germline assignment: CDR1 SGHVS and CDR2 FNYEAQ. The CDR3 region is CASSLAERYEQYF. The CDR3 DNA reads as TGTGCCAGCAGCTTAGCCGAACGTTACGAGCAGTACTTC. The full variable domain, with the rest looked up from reference TRBV7-6 and TRBJ2-7, is GAGVSQSPRYKVTKRGQDVALRCDPISGHVSLYWYRQALGQGPEFLTYFNYEAQQDKSGLPNDRFSAERPEGSISTLTIQRTEQRDSAMYRCASSLAERYEQYFGPGTRLTVT.

The chain has TRBV6-5 and TRBJ1-1, with a weak D call TRBD1 (6 bases). In germline, CDR1 is MNHEY, CDR2 SVGAGI. This CDR3 contains 13 residues. Between the trimmed V and J ends, which lost 5 bases and 8 bases, there was a span of 15 bases. The CDR3: CASSTLTGGEAFF. As DNA, the CDR3 is TGTGCCAGCAGTACGTTGACAGGCGGAGAAGCTTTCTTT.

This sequence joins TRBV2 and TRBJ2-2; 10 nucleotides line up with TRBD1. Germline V lookup: CDR1 SNHLY, CDR2 FYNNEI. The trim removed 8 bases at V and 3 bases at J, leaving 0 bases unmatched. The CDR3 is 13 amino acids. This CDR3 is CASGTGDTGELFF. The CDR3 DNA sequence: TGTGCCAGCGGGACAGGGGACACCGGGGAGCTGTTTTTT.

This clonotype has at least ten counts. The genes are TRBV6-5 and TRBJ2-3; D call uncertain. The length of the CDR3 is 15 residues. The V gene's germline CDR1 is MNHEY and CDR2 SVGAGI. Trimming cost V 2 bases and J 3 bases, with 12 bases left between them. The CDR3 loop reads CASSYLQPGTDTQYF. The CDR3 DNA is TGTGCCAGCAGTTACCTGCAGCCTGGAACAGATACGCAGTATTTT.

This chain connects TRBV7-6 to TRBJ2-6; D is uncertain. Looked up from germline, CDR1 is SGHVS and CDR2 is FNYEAQ. This CDR3 comprises 15 residues. V was shortened by 7 bases and J by 0 bases, with 10 bases between the two germline ends. The CDR3 region is CASTIDNSGANVLTF. In DNA form, the CDR3 reads TGTGCCAGCACCATTGACAACTCTGGGGCCAACGTCCTGACTTTC.

This sequence joins TRBV7-9 and TRBJ1-2; a weak D match, TRBD1 (5 bases). Germline CDR1 reads SEHNR; CDR2 reads FQNEAQ (reference sequence). The CDR3 is 15 amino acids. Between the trimmed V and J ends, which lost 6 bases and 4 bases, there was a span of 18 bases. In nucleotides, the CDR3 is TGTGCCAGCAGTCAGCCGGGGGGTGTGGGCTATGGCTACACCTTC. It codes for CASSQPGGVGYGYTF.